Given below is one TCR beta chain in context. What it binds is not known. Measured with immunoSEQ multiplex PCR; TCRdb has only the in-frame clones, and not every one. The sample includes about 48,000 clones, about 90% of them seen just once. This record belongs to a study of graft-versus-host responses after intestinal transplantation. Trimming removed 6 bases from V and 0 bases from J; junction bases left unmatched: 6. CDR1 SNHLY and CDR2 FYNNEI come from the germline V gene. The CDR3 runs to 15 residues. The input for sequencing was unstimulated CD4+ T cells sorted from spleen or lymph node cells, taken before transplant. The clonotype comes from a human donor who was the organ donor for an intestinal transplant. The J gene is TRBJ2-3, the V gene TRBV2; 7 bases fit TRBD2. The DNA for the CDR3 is TGTGCCAGCAGACTCGAAGCGGGAAGCACAGATACGCAGTATTTT. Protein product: CASRLEAGSTDTQYF.